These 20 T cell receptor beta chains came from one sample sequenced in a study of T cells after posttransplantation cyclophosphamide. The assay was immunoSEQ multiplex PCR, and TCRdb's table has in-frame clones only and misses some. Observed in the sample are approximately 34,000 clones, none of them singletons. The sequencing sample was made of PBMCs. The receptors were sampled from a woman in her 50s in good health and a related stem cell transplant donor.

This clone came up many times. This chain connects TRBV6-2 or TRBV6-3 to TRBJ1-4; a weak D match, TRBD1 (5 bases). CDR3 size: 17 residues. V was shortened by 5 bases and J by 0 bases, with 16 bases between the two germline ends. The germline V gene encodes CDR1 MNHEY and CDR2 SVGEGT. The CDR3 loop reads CASSKTAVTATNEKLFF. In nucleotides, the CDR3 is TGTGCCAGCAGTAAGACAGCAGTTACAGCAACTAATGAAAAACTGTTTTTT.

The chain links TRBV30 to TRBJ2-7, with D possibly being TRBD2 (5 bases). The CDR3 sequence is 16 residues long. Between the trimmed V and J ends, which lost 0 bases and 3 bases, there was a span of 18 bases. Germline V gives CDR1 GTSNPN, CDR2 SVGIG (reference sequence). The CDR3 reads CAWSVKVARGLYEQYF. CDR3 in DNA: TGTGCCTGGAGTGTAAAGGTAGCGAGAGGCCTCTACGAGCAGTACTTC.

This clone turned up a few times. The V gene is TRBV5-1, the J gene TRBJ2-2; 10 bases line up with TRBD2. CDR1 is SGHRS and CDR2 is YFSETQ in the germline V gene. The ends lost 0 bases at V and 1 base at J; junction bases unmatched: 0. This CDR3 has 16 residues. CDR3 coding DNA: TGCGCCAGCAGCTTGGGACTAGCGGGGAACACCGGGGAGCTGTTTTTT. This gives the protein CASSLGLAGNTGELFF.

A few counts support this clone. As DNA, the CDR3 is TGTGCCAGCAGCTCCCATCCCCTCGCGTCCACCTACAATGAGCAGTTCTTC. Its protein product is CASSSHPLASTYNEQFF. The chain links TRBV9 to TRBJ2-1; D is uncertain. This CDR3 has 17 amino acids. Trimming cost V 4 bases and J 2 bases, with 19 bases left between them. Germline CDR1 and CDR2: SGDLS and YYNGEE. The full variable domain, its missing parts supplied by reference TRBV9 and TRBJ2-1, is DSGVTQTPKHLITATGQRVTLRCSPRSGDLSVYWYQQSLDQGLQFLIQYYNGEERAKGNILERFSAQQFPDLHSELNLSSLELGDSALYFCASSSHPLASTYNEQFFGPGTRLTVL.

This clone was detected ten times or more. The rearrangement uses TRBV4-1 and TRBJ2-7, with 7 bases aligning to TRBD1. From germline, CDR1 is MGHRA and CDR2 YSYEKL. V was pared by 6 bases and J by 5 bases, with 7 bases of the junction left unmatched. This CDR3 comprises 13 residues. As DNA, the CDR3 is TGCGCCAGCAGACTTACCCAGGGGGACGAGCAGTACTTC. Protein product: CASRLTQGDEQYF.

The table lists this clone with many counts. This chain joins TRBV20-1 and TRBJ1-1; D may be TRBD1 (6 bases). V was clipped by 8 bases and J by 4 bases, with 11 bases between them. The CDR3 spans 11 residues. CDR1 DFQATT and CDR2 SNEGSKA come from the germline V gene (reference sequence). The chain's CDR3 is CSFAGVTEAFF. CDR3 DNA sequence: TGCAGTTTTGCAGGGGTCACTGAAGCTTTCTTT.

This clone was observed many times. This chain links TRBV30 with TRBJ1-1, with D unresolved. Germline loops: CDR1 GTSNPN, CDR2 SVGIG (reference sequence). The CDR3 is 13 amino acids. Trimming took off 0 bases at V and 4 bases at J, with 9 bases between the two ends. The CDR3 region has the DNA TGTGCCTGGAGTGTACTGCGGGGCACTGAAGCTTTCTTT. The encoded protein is CAWSVLRGTEAFF.

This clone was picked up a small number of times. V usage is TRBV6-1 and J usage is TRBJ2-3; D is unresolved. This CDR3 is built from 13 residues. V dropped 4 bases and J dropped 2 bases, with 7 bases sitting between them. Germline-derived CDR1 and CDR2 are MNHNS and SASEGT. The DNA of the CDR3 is TGTGCCAGCAGTGGGCTCATCACAGATACGCAGTATTTT. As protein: CASSGLITDTQYF.

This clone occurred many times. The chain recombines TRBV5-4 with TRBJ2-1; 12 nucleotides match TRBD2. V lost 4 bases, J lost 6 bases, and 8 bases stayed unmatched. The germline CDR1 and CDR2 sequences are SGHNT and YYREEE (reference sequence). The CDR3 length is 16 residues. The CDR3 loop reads CASSPRTSGNINEQFF. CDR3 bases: TGTGCCAGCAGCCCGCGGACTAGCGGGAACATCAATGAGCAGTTCTTC. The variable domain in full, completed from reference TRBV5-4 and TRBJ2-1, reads ETGVTQSPTHLIKTRGQQVTLRCSSQSGHNTVSWYQQALGQGPQFIFQYYREEENGRGNFPPRFSGLQFPNYSSELNVNALELDDSALYLCASSPRTSGNINEQFFGPGTRLTVL.

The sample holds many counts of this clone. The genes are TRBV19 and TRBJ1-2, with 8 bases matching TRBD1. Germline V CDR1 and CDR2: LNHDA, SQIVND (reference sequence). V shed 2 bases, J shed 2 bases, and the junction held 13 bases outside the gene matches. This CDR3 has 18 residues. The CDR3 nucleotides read TGTGCCAGTAGTATACCCTATACAGGGGGGAAGATGAACTATGGCTACACCTTC. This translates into CASSIPYTGGKMNYGYTF.

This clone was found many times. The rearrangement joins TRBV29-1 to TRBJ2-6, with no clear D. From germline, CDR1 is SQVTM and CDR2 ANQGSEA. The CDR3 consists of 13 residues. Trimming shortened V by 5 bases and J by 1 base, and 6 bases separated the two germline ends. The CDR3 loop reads CSVPLSGANVLTF. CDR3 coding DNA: TGCAGCGTTCCCCTATCTGGGGCCAACGTCCTGACTTTC.

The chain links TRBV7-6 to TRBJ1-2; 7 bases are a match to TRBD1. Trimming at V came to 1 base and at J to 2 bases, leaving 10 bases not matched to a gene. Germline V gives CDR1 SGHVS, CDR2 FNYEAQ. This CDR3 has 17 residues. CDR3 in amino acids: CASSLGGQFAANYGYTF. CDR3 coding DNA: TGTGCCAGCAGCTTAGGGGGACAGTTCGCGGCGAACTATGGCTACACCTTC. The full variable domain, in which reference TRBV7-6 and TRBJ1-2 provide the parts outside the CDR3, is GAGVSQSPRYKVTKRGQDVALRCDPISGHVSLYWYRQALGQGPEFLTYFNYEAQQDKSGLPNDRFSAERPEGSISTLTIQRTEQRDSAMYRCASSLGGQFAANYGYTFGSGTRLTVV.

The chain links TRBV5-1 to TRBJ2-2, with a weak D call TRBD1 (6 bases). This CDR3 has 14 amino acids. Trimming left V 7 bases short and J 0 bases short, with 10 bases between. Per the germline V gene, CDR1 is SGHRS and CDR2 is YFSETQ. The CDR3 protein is CASWDTANTGELFF. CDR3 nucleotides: TGCGCCAGCTGGGACACCGCGAACACCGGGGAGCTGTTTTTT. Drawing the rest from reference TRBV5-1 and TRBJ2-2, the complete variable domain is KAGVTQTPRYLIKTRGQQVTLSCSPISGHRSVSWYQQTPGQGLQFLFEYFSETQRNKGNFPGRFSGRQFSNSRSEMNVSTLELGDSALYLCASWDTANTGELFFGEGSRLTVL.

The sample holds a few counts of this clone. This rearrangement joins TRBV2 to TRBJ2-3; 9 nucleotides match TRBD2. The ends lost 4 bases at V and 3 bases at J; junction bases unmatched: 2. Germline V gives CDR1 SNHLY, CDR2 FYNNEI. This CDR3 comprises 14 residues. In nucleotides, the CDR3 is TGTGCCAGCAGTGTCACTAGCGGGACAGATACGCAGTATTTT. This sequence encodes CASSVTSGTDTQYF.

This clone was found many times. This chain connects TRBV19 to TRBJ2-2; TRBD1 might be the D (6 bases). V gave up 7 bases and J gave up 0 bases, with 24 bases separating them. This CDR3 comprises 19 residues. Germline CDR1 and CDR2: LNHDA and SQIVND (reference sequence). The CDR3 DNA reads TGTGCCAGTACCCTAGACAGGTTAAGGCTCCGGCCGAACACCGGGGAGCTGTTTTTT. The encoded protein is CASTLDRLRLRPNTGELFF.

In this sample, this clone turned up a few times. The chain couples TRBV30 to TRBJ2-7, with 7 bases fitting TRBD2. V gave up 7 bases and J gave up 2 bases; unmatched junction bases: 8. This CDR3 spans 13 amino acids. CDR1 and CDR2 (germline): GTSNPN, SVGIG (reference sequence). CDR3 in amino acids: CAFRAGRAYEQYF. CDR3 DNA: TGTGCCTTCCGAGCGGGACGTGCCTACGAGCAGTACTTC.

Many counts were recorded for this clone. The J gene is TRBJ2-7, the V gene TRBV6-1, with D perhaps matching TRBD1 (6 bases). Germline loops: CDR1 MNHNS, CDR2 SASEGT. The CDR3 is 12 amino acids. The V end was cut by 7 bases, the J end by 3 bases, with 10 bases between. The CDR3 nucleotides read TGTGCCAGCACCCAACAGGGCTACGAGCAGTACTTC. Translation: CASTQQGYEQYF.

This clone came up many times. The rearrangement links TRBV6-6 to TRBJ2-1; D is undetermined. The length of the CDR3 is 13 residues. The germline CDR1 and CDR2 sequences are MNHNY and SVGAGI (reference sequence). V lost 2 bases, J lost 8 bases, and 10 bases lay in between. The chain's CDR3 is CASSYAVYHEQFF. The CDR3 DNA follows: TGTGCCAGCAGTTACGCAGTTTACCATGAGCAGTTCTTC.

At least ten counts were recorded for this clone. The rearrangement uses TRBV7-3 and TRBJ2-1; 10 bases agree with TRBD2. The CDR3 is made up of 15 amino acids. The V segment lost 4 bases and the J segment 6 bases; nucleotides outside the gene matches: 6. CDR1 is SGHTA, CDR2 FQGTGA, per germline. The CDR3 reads CASSSTSGWFNEQFF. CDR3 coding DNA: TGTGCCAGCAGCTCGACTAGCGGGTGGTTCAATGAGCAGTTCTTC.

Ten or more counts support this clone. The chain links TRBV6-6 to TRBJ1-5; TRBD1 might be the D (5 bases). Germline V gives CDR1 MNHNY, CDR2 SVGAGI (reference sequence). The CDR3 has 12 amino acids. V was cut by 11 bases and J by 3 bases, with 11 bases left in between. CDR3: CASTGYNQPQHF. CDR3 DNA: TGTGCCTCTACAGGCTACAATCAGCCCCAGCATTTT.